The T cell receptor (beta chain) described here comes from a study of somatic mutations in cytotoxic T cells in rheumatoid arthritis. Regarding the study as a whole: With age, CD8+ clonality increased in rheumatoid arthritis patients, whereas no such increase appeared in healthy controls.

Using immunoSEQ multiplex PCR, the repertoire was profiled, and TCRdb retains in-frame clones only, with some absent. The sample has tens of thousands of clones; 82% are singletons. This clone turned up a few times. Its target is not known. CDR1 is SGHNT, CDR2 YENEEA, per germline. Deletions cut 3 bases from V and 3 bases from J, with 9 bases between. The CDR3 runs to 13 residues. This TCR was recovered from an adult with rheumatoid arthritis. Sequenced: CD8+ T cells sorted from blood. V gene TRBV11-3 combines with J gene TRBJ2-7; D remains ambiguous. Here the CDR3 reads CASSFHEDYEQYF. The CDR3 DNA reads TGTGCCAGCAGCTTTCACGAAGACTACGAGCAGTACTTC.